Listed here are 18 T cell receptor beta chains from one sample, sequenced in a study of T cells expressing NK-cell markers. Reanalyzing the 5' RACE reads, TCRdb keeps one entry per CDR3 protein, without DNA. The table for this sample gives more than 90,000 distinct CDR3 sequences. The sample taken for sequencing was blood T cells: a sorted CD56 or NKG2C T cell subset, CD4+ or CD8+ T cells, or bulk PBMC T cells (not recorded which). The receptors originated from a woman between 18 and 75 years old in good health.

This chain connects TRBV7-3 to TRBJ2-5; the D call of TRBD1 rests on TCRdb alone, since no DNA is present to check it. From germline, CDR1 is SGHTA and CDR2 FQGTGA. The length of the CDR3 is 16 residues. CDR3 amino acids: CASSPGQGWGQETQYF.

The CDR3 is CASSMSTDTQYF. The chain carries TRBV19 and TRBJ2-3. This CDR3 region has 12 residues. Germline CDR1 LNHDA, CDR2 SQIVND (reference sequence).

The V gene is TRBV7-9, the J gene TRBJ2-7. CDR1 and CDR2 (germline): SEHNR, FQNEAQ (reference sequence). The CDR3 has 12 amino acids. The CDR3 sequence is CASSLNLNEQYF.

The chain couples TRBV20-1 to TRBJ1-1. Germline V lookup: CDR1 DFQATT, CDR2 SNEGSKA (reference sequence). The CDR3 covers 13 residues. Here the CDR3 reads CSARAGTDTEAFF.

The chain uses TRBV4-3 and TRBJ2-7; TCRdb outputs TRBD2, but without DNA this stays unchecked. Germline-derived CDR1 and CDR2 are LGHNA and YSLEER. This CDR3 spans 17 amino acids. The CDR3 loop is CASSQDLAEGRAKEQYF.

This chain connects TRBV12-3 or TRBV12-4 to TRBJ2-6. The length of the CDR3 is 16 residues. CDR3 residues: CASSLSGHSGANVLTF.

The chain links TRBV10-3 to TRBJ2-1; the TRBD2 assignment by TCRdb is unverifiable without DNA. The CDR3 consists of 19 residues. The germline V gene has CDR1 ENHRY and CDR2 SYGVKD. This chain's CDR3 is CAISSGTSGGTHLMDEQFF.

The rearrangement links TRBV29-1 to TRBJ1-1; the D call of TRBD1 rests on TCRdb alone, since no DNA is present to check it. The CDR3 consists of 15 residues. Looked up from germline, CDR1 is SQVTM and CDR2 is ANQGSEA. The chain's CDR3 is CSVHERGPMNTEAFF.

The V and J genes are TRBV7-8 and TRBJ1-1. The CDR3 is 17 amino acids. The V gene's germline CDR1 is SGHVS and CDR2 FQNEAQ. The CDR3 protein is CASSPLQRRPLNTEAFF.

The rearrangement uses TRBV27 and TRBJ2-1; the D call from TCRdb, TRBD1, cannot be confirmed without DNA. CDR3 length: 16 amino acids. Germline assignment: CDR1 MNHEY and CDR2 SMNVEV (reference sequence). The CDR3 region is CASSSSLDRGWDEQFF.

CDR3 amino acids: CASSLPAGKNIQYF. The V gene is TRBV7-9, the J gene TRBJ2-4. The CDR3 sequence is 14 residues long. Germline loops: CDR1 SEHNR, CDR2 FQNEAQ (reference sequence).

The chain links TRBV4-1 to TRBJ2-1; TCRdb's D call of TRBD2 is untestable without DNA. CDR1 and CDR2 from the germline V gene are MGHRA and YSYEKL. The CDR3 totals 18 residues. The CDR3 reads CASSQAIGLAGNYNEQFF.

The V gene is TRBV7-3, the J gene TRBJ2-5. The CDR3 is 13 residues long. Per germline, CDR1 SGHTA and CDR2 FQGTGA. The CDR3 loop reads CASRPSAQETQYF.

The CDR3: CASSSASRLGWANEQFF. V gene TRBV5-6 combines with J gene TRBJ2-1; TCRdb selects TRBD2, and the lack of DNA leaves this call unchecked. The CDR3 consists of 17 residues. From germline, CDR1 is SGHDT and CDR2 YYEEEE.

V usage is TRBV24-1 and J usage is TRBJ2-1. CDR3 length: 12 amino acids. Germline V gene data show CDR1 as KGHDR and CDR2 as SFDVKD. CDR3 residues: CATVDSYNEQFF.

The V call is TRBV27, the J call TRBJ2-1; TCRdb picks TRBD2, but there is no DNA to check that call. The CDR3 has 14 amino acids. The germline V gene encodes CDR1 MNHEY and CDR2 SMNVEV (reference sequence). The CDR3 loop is CASSWVGGVNEQFF.

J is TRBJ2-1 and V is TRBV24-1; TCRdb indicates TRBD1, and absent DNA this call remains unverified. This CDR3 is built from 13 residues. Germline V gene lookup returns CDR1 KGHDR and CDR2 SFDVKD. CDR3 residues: CATSDSRVNEQFF.

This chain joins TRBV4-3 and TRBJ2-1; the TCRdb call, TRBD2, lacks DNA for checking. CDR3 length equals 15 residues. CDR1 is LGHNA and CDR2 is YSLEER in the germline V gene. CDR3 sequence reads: CASCRRAGVVDEQFF.